This T cell receptor beta chain was sequenced for a study of blood T cell repertoires in COVID-19. Study summary: There were acute and convalescent COVID-19 samples, and they came from the United States, Italy and Spain. From T cells, B-cell-depleted T cells, or PBMCs came the material, which was cDNA or gDNA.

The CDR3 consists of 14 residues. Germline loops: CDR1 LGHDT, CDR2 YNNKEL (reference sequence). The V gene lost 6 bases and the J gene lost 1 base, with 10 bases spanning the gap. Sequencing used immunoSEQ multiplex PCR; TCRdb keeps in-frame clones, though not all of them. The table has more than 65,000 clones, around 80% seen once. The sequenced material came from peripheral blood. This sequence joins TRBV3-1 (or the pseudogene TRBV3-2) and TRBJ1-5; the D is unclear. The clonotype comes from an elderly woman with acute or convalescent COVID-19. The CDR3 DNA reads as TGTGCCAGCAGTCCACAGCGGAGCAATCAGCCCCAGCATTTT. Protein sequence: CASSPQRSNQPQHF.